This T cell receptor (beta chain) was profiled in a study of blood T cell repertoires in COVID-19. Turning to the study itself: There were acute and convalescent COVID-19 samples, and they came from the United States, Italy and Spain.

Sequencing used immunoSEQ multiplex PCR; TCRdb keeps in-frame clones, though not all of them. Of about 180,000 clones listed, approximately 85% are singletons. CDR1 and CDR2 (germline): LGHDT, YNNKEL (reference sequence). V gave up 4 bases and J gave up 5 bases, with 14 bases separating them. The CDR3 covers 14 residues. The chain uses TRBV3-1 (or the pseudogene TRBV3-2) and TRBJ1-1; D is undetermined. This sequence was found in a man aged 60 to 69 with acute or convalescent COVID-19. The source material was peripheral blood. CDR3 residues: CASSLYKGETEAFF. CDR3 nucleotides: TGTGCCAGCAGCCTCTACAAGGGAGAGACTGAAGCTTTCTTT.